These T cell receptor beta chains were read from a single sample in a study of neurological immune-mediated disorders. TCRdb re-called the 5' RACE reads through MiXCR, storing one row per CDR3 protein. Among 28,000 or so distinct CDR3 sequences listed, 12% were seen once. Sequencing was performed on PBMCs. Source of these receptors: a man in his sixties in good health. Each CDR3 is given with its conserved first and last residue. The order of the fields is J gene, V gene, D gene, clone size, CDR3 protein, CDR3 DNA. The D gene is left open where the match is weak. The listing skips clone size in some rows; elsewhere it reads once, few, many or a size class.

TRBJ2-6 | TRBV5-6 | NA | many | CASTHLQAISGANVLTF | TGTGCCAGCACTCACCTTCAAGCGATTTCTGGGGCCAACGTCCTGACTTTC
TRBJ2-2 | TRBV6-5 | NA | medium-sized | CASSYSTGQNTGELFF | TGTGCCAGCAGTTACTCGACAGGCCAGAACACCGGGGAGCTGTTTTTT
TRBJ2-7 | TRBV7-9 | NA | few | CASSTPPGEQYF | TGTGCCAGCAGTACACCCCCTGGGGAGCAATACTTC
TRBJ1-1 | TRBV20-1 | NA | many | CSAPRQNTEAFF | TGCAGTGCCCCTAGGCAGAACACTGAAGCTTTCTTT
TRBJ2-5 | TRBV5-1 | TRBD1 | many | CASSPSTGGEWETQYF | TGCGCCAGCAGCCCATCGACAGGGGGCGAGTGGGAGACCCAGTACTTC
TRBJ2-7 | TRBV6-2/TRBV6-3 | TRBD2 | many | CASRSLAGGSEQYF | TGTGCCAGCAGGTCACTAGCGGGAGGTTCCGAGCAGTACTTC
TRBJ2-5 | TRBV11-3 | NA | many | CASSLGAVHQETQYF | TGTGCCAGCAGCTTAGGCGCAGTCCACCAAGAGACCCAGTACTTC
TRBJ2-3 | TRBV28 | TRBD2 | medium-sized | CASMPLAGEVGLARNAQYF | TGTGCCAGCATGCCCTTAGCCGGGGAGGTTGGACTAGCGCGGAACGCGCAGTATTTT
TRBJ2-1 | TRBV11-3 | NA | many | CASSAWDTYNEQFF | TGTGCCAGCAGCGCCTGGGACACTTACAATGAGCAGTTCTTC
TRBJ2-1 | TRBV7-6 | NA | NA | CASSSANPSANEQFF | TGTGCCAGCAGCTCCGCTAACCCTTCGGCCAATGAGCAGTTCTTC
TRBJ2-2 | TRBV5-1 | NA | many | CASSLVPGELFF | TGCGCCAGCAGCTTGGTCCCGGGGGAGCTGTTTTTT
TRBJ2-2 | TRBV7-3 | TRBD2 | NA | CASSLSVAGGSGELFF | TGTGCCAGCAGCTTAAGCGTGGCGGGAGGATCCGGGGAGCTGTTTTTT
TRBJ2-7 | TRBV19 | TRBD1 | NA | CASSLSGTGSTQYF | TGTGCCAGTAGTTTGTCCGGGACAGGGTCTACGCAGTACTTC
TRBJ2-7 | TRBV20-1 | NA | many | CSASGRAKEQYF | TGCAGTGCTAGCGGGAGAGCTAAGGAGCAGTACTTC
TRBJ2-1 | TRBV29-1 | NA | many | CSGAGNEQFF | TGCAGCGGCGCAGGTAACGAGCAGTTCTTC
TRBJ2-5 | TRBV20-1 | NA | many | CSARGKDSLETQYF | TGCAGTGCTAGAGGGAAGGACAGTCTTGAGACCCAGTACTTC
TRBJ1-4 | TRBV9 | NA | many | CASSVGTAFEKLFF | TGTGCCAGCAGCGTAGGTACAGCTTTTGAAAAACTGTTTTTT
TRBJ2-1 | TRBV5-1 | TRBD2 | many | CASSLGGTSGSREQFF | TGCGCCAGCAGCTTGGGAGGGACTAGCGGGAGTAGAGAGCAGTTCTTC
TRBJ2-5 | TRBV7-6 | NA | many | CASSLGPSRGETQYF | TGTGCCAGCAGCCTAGGACCCTCGAGGGGGGAGACCCAGTACTTC
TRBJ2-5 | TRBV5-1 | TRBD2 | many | CASSVTSGGASEETQYF | TGCGCCAGCAGCGTGACTAGCGGGGGGGCCTCGGAAGAGACCCAGTACTTC
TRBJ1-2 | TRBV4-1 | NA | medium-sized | CASSQDPRRQTYYGYTF | TGCGCCAGCAGCCAAGATCCCCGGAGACAGACCTACTATGGCTACACCTTC
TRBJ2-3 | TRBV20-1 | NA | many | CSARLVRRGVVTDTQYF | TGCAGTGCTAGATTGGTTCGGCGGGGCGTCGTCACAGATACGCAGTATTTT
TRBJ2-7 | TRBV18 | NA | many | CASSPFLEHEQYF | TGTGCCAGCTCACCATTTCTGGAACACGAGCAGTACTTC
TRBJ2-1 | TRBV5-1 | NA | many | CASSLTSPTYNEQFF | TGCGCCAGCAGCTTGACTAGCCCCACCTACAATGAGCAGTTCTTC
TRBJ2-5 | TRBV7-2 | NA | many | CASSLTQEETQYF | TGTGCCAGCAGCTTAACCCAAGAAGAGACCCAGTACTTC
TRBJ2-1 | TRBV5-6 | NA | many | CASSLGGLYNEQFF | TGTGCCAGCAGTTTGGGGGGGCTCTACAATGAGCAGTTCTTC
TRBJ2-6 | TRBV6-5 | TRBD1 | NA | CASRRTGGTGANVLTF | TGTGCCAGCAGGAGGACAGGGGGCACTGGGGCCAACGTCCTGACTTTC
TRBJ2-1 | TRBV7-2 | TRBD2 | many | CASSQPGLGAAEQFF | TGTGCCAGCAGCCAACCGGGACTAGGGGCGGCTGAGCAGTTCTTC
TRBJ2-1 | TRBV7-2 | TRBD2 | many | CASSKAGGRGNEQFF | TGTGCCAGCAGCAAAGCGGGGGGGCGTGGCAATGAGCAGTTCTTC
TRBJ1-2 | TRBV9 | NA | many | CASSGLRQTDGYTF | TGTGCCAGCAGCGGGCTACGGCAAACCGATGGCTACACCTTC
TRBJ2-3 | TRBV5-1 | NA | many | CASSLFQGTDTQYF | TGCGCCAGCAGCTTGTTCCAGGGCACAGATACGCAGTATTTT
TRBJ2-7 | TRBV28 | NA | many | CASSLLERGEQYF | TGTGCCAGCAGTCTTCTAGAACGGGGCGAGCAGTACTTC
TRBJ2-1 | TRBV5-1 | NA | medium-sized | CASSPPGVGYNEQFF | TGCGCCAGCAGCCCTCCCGGGGTAGGATACAATGAGCAGTTCTTC
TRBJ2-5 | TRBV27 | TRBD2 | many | CASSLLAGAPSQETQYF | TGTGCCAGCAGTTTACTCGCGGGAGCACCAAGCCAAGAGACCCAGTACTTC
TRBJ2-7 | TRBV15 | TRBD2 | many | CATSRREGTSDYEQYF | TGTGCCACCAGCAGGAGAGAGGGGACTAGCGACTACGAGCAGTACTTC
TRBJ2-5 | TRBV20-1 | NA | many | CSARGHQGLQETQYF | TGCAGTGCTAGAGGGCACCAGGGACTTCAAGAGACCCAGTACTTC
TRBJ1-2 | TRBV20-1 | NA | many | CSARPGFAVHYGYTF | TGCAGTGCTAGACCGGGGTTCGCGGTTCACTATGGCTACACCTTC
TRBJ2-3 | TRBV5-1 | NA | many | CASSNAGARSGDTQYF | TGCGCCAGCAGCAATGCAGGGGCACGGTCCGGGGATACGCAGTATTTT
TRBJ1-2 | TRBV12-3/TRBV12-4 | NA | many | CASSVYPGQGFGYTF | TGTGCCAGCAGTGTATACCCGGGACAAGGGTTTGGCTACACCTTC
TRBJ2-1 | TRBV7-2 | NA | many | CASSLVVGPYNEQFF | TGTGCCAGCAGCTTAGTGGTGGGACCTTACAATGAGCAGTTCTTC
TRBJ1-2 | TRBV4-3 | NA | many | CASSQRTGLGYTF | TGCGCCAGCAGCCAACGAACAGGGCTTGGCTACACCTTC
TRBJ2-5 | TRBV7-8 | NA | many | CASSEDGTQQETQYF | TGTGCCAGCAGCGAGGACGGGACACAACAAGAGACCCAGTACTTC
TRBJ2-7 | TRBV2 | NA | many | CASISGLSYEQYF | TGTGCCAGCATTAGCGGCCTCTCCTACGAGCAGTACTTC